The present entry profiles one T cell receptor beta chain with its context. A read error may produce the germline difference seen at one junction end. This specimen comes from a study of T cell responses to AZD1222 COVID-19 vaccine. Here immunoSEQ multiplex PCR was the method, and the copy in TCRdb shows in-frame clones only, minus some. The sample shows about 120,000 clones, about 85% of them seen only once. From germline, CDR1 is SEHNR and CDR2 FQNEAQ (reference sequence). This CDR3 region has 14 residues. This chain joins TRBV7-9 and TRBJ2-7; 7 bases fit TRBD2. The sample here was peripheral blood, taken on day 0 of AZD1222 vaccination. The receptor was isolated from an adult in good health. CDR3 in DNA: TGTGCCAGCAGTTTAGCGGGCCGTCCCTACGAGCAGTACTTC. Translating gives CASSLAGRPYEQYF.